This TCR beta chain was sequenced during a study of T cell changes during pregnancy in multiple sclerosis. Libraries were prepared by immunoSEQ multiplex PCR; TCRdb keeps only in-frame clonotypes and omits some of them. The table has tens of thousands of clones, roughly 91% seen once. V lost 4 bases to trimming and J lost 1 base, with 8 bases between them. The germline CDR1 and CDR2 sequences are SGHNT and YYREEE (reference sequence). The CDR3 runs 13 residues. The specimen comprised CD4+ T cells from peripheral blood mononuclear cells, sampled in the second trimester of pregnancy. The genes are TRBV5-4 and TRBJ2-5; tentative D call: TRBD2 (6 bases). The source is a female donor with multiple sclerosis, enrolled in a pregnancy study. CDR3 protein: CASSHGGQETQYF. The CDR3 DNA follows: TGTGCCAGCAGCCACGGGGGCCAAGAGACCCAGTACTTC.